This T cell receptor beta chain was identified in a study of cytomegalovirus exposure and HLA in healthy donors. Overall study results and limits: Most of the CMV-associated TCR beta chains (in a later analysis) appeared to be HLA-restricted. Excluded were some V segments that proved indistinguishable, including TRBV6-2 and TRBV6-3.

Trimming shortened V by 5 bases and J by 6 bases, and 17 bases separated the two germline ends. The CDR3 is made up of 14 amino acids. The V gene's germline CDR1 is SGHAT and CDR2 FQNNGV. Points on this clone: The antigen is unknown.

Vbeta (60) and Jbeta (13) primers were used in the PCR. Profiling relied on immunoSEQ multiplex PCR, and the TCRdb table lists in-frame clones only, not all of them. The sample carries 110,000 to 150,000 clones, 60% to 80% recorded once. Sequencing was done on a sample of PBMCs. The sequence derives from a woman aged 25-40 years in good health and CMV-seronegative. The chain joins TRBV11-2 to TRBJ2-7; a weak D match, TRBD1 (6 bases). The CDR3 reads CASSPQDRQGEQYF. CDR3 nucleotides: TGTGCCAGCAGCCCCCAAGACAGGCAGGGCGAGCAGTACTTC.